The 9 T cell receptor beta chains presented below share a single source sample, sequenced in a study of Ad26.COV2.S vaccination and SARS-CoV-2 variants. The data were produced by immunoSEQ multiplex PCR, yet TCRdb's version contains in-frame clones alone and is incomplete. Of approximately 420,000 clones detected, about 85% appear once; the ten largest clones hold more than 3%. Treatment here: some 20 received Ad26.COV2.S at low or high dose, single or two shots; 5 received placebo; per-sample allocation not given. Specimen acquisition occurred on day 63 following the initial vaccine or placebo injection. The starting material was peripheral blood, obtained in a trial of Ad26.COV2.S vaccine versus placebo. The source is a person between 18 and 59 years old who received the Ad26.COV2.S COVID-19 vaccine or a placebo.

The rearrangement links TRBV10-1 to TRBJ2-3; D may be TRBD1 or TRBD2 (5 bases each). Trimming left V 4 bases short and J 4 bases short, with 15 bases between. This CDR3 has 15 amino acids. CDR1 is WNHNN and CDR2 is SYGVQD in the germline V gene (reference sequence). The CDR3 region has the DNA TGCGCCAGCAGTGCGCAGCCTTCGGGGCCAGATACGCAGTATTTT. This codes for CASSAQPSGPDTQYF.

The chain has TRBV3-1 (or the pseudogene TRBV3-2) and TRBJ1-2; the D gene is possibly TRBD1 (5 bases). Germline CDR1 LGHDT, CDR2 YNNKEL (reference sequence). The CDR3 extends over 16 amino acids. V lost 2 bases and J 0 bases, leaving 13 bases between the germline ends. The CDR3 nucleotides are TGTGCCAGCAGCCAACTATCGGGACTTTCTAACTATGGCTACACCTTC. Amino acids: CASSQLSGLSNYGYTF.

J is TRBJ1-2 and V is TRBV7-2; weak D call: TRBD1 (5 bases). Germline V gene lookup returns CDR1 SGHTA and CDR2 FQGNSA. The germline V and J ends were trimmed by 2 bases and 9 bases, with 10 bases remaining between them. The CDR3 runs 12 residues. The CDR3 DNA reads as TGTGCCAGCAGCTTAAGGGACTCTAGCTACACCTTC. It encodes CASSLRDSSYTF.

V is TRBV19 and J is TRBJ1-2, with D unresolved. The CDR3 sequence is 15 residues long. Germline values: CDR1 LNHDA, CDR2 SQIVND (reference sequence). Trimming shortened V by 1 base and J by 4 bases, and 13 bases separated the two germline ends. The CDR3 DNA follows: TGTGCCAGTAGTATAGTTGAGAGAGGTGGCTATGGCTACACCTTC. Translation: CASSIVERGGYGYTF. The variable domain in full, with the rest retrieved from reference TRBV19 and TRBJ1-2, is DGGITQSPKYLFRKEGQNVTLSCEQNLNHDAMYWYRQDPGQGLRLIYYSQIVNDFQKGDIAEGYSVSREKKESFPLTVTSAQKNPTAFYLCASSIVERGGYGYTFGSGTRLTVV.

The chain uses TRBV4-3 and TRBJ1-2; no definite D call. Per germline, CDR1 LGHNA and CDR2 YSLEER. The ends were cut back, 0 bases at V and 2 bases at J, with 13 bases in the middle. This CDR3 spans 16 amino acids. The CDR3 region has the DNA TGCGCCAGCAGCCAAGATTTATCAGCAGAAAACTATGGCTACACCTTC. Translated: CASSQDLSAENYGYTF.

A word on this clone: Different DNA sequences within this sample yield the same CDR3. This chain joins TRBV7-9 and TRBJ1-1; D remains unclear. Germline CDR1 is SEHNR and CDR2 is FQNEAQ (reference sequence). This CDR3 has 12 amino acids. V shed 1 base and J shed 7 bases, with 7 bases lying between them. The CDR3 nucleotides are TGTGCCAGCAGCTTAGTCGTAGGTGAAGCTTTCTTT. Translation gives CASSLVVGEAFF.

The chain joins TRBV9 to TRBJ2-5, with 10 bases matching TRBD2. This CDR3 comprises 15 residues. Trimming took 4 bases from V and 4 from J; bases not matched to a gene: 7. Germline CDR1 reads SGDLS; CDR2 reads YYNGEE. The CDR3 DNA reads TGTGCCAGCAGCTCGGAACTAGCGGGGTCAGAGACCCAGTACTTC. It codes for CASSSELAGSETQYF.

V usage is TRBV6-5 and J usage is TRBJ1-2, with unresolved D. The V end was cut by 0 bases, the J end by 8 bases, with 13 bases between. CDR3 length: 14 residues. CDR1 and CDR2 from the germline V gene are MNHEY and SVGAGI. The CDR3 reads CASSYSTGFGGYTF. Written as DNA, the CDR3 is TGTGCCAGCAGTTACTCGACTGGCTTTGGAGGCTACACCTTC.

CDR3 sequence reads: CASSQERQARNTEAFF. Here the CDR3 DNA reads TGTGCCAGCAGCCAAGAACGACAGGCACGGAACACTGAAGCTTTCTTT. The J gene is TRBJ1-1, the V gene TRBV3-1 (or the pseudogene TRBV3-2), with D possibly TRBD1 on 6 matching bases. The CDR3 is made up of 16 amino acids. With 0 bases removed from V and 1 base from J, the gap between germline ends came to 12 bases. Germline loops: CDR1 LGHDT, CDR2 YNNKEL (reference sequence).